This TCR beta chain was profiled in a study of T-cell memory formation after mild COVID-19. Constant-segment primers and 5'RACE yielded cDNA libraries for TCR alpha and TCR beta, each carrying sample barcodes and UMIs. TCRdb analysed the 5' RACE reads with MiXCR anew, one entry per CDR3 protein. The data show more than 100,000 distinct CDR3 sequences, about 5.9% seen once. Study-level findings and limits: The finding that pre-infection memory included some responding clones suggested that cross-reactive memory joined. Clones shrinking between day 15 and 85 showed a balanced CD4/CD8 split, and those that grew later tilted toward CD4+.

As to this clonotype: Its antigen is not known.

In germline, CDR1 is MNHNS, CDR2 SASEGT. V was clipped by 6 bases and J by 5 bases, with 13 bases between them. The CDR3 sequence is 13 residues long. Material: PBMCs or a T cell subset sorted from them (not recorded which). This chain connects TRBV6-1 to TRBJ2-5; tentative D call: TRBD1 (5 bases). This TCR came from an adult woman who had mild COVID-19 (a few samples of this study predate the infection). Cell type and time point are not known. In DNA form, the CDR3 reads TGTGCCAGCAGGGCAGGGATTGTCGAGACCCAGTACTTC. It codes for CASRAGIVETQYF.